These 10 T cell receptor beta chains were all obtained from the same sample, sequenced in a study of OX40 agonist ivuxolimab in advanced cancers. The receptor library was made with the immunoSEQ multiplex PCR assay. The clones in this table, taken by TCRdb from immuneACCESS, are in-frame only. Not every clone is retained; where verified, under half of the shortfall comes from an unresolved V gene, and the cause of the rest is unknown. Here the sample has roughly 92,000 clones; roughly 90% occur a single time. The ten most abundant clones make up around 0.15% of the sample. The material sequenced was CD4+ or CD8+ T cells sorted from blood, taken in a trial of the OX40 agonist ivuxolimab. The receptors here all came from an adult with an advanced solid tumor such as melanoma, head and neck, liver or kidney cancer.

On this clone: Distinct nucleotide sequences in the sample also encode this CDR3. The gene calls are TRBV5-1 and TRBJ1-2; 7 bases agree with TRBD1. Unmatched junction bases numbered 7, after V lost 4 bases and J lost 4 bases. Per germline, CDR1 SGHRS and CDR2 YFSETQ. CDR3 length: 14 residues. The CDR3 DNA sequence: TGCGCCAGCAGCCCCGGGACAGCAAGCTATGGCTACACCTTC. It is translated as CASSPGTASYGYTF.

The rearrangement uses TRBV6-5 and TRBJ2-7; TRBD1 aligns across 9 bases. Germline CDR1 and CDR2: MNHEY and SVGAGI. There are 13 residues in the CDR3. After removal of 4 bases from V and 3 bases from J, the junction contained 1 base not matched to a gene. CDR3 region: CASSWDRDYEQYF. For the CDR3, the DNA is TGTGCCAGCAGTTGGGACAGGGACTACGAGCAGTACTTC.

This clone is a singleton in its sample. The V gene is TRBV6-1, the J gene TRBJ1-1; D not resolved. The V end lost 7 bases, the J end lost 11 bases, and 17 bases lay between the germline ends. The CDR3 runs to 12 residues. The germline V gene has CDR1 MNHNS and CDR2 SASEGT. The DNA for the CDR3 is TGTGCCAGCACCGAAGGCCGCCCCGAGGCTTTCTTT. Translated: CASTEGRPEAFF.

The chain couples TRBV19 to TRBJ2-7; the D gene is possibly TRBD1 (5 bases). The CDR3 sequence is 15 residues long. Trimming left V 3 bases short and J 2 bases short, with 14 bases between. CDR1 LNHDA and CDR2 SQIVND come from the germline V gene (reference sequence). The CDR3 region is CASSISSGLTYEQYF. The CDR3, as DNA: TGTGCCAGTAGTATTTCTTCAGGGCTAACCTACGAGCAGTACTTC.

The chain joins TRBV19 to TRBJ1-3; unclear D gene. The CDR3 runs 11 residues. V shed 6 bases and J shed 14 bases, with 14 bases lying between them. Per germline, CDR1 LNHDA and CDR2 SQIVND (reference sequence). The CDR3 reads CASSGPRALYF. The CDR3 coding sequence is TGTGCCAGTAGCGGACCGAGAGCTCTATATTTT.

This clone was recorded once. The rearrangement uses TRBV10-1 and TRBJ2-5; a weak D match, TRBD2 (5 bases). Germline V gene lookup returns CDR1 WNHNN and CDR2 SYGVQD (reference sequence). Trimming left V 4 bases short and J 8 bases short, with 8 bases between. The CDR3 totals 11 residues. The CDR3, as DNA: TGCGCCAGCAGTGGAGGAGGAACCCAGTACTTC. Translation gives CASSGGGTQYF.

The V call is TRBV28, the J call TRBJ2-3; possibly TRBD2 for D (6 bases). The CDR3 runs to 12 residues. CDR1 MDHEN and CDR2 SYDVKM come from the germline V gene. Trimming left V 6 bases short and J 5 bases short, with 9 bases between. The CDR3 coding sequence is TGTGCCAGCAGAAGACTAGTAGATACGCAGTATTTT. Residues: CASRRLVDTQYF. The variable domain in full, with the rest retrieved from reference TRBV28 and TRBJ2-3, is DVKVTQSSRYLVKRTGEKVFLECVQDMDHENMFWYRQDPGLGLRLIYFSYDVKMKEKGDIPEGYSVSREKKERFSLILESASTNQTSMYLCASRRLVDTQYFGPGTRLTVL.

The V and J genes are TRBV7-3 and TRBJ2-3, with 15 bases fitting TRBD2. This CDR3 comprises 19 residues. Germline-derived CDR1 and CDR2 are SGHTA and FQGTGA. V trimming: 1 base; J trimming: 5 bases; junction bases outside the gene matches: 10. The CDR3 DNA reads TGTGCCAGCAGCTTAAGGGGGACTAGCGGGAGGTGGGATCAAGATACGCAGTATTTT. This translates into CASSLRGTSGRWDQDTQYF.

The V and J genes are TRBV29-1 and TRBJ2-7; D not resolved. In germline, CDR1 is SQVTM, CDR2 ANQGSEA. The ends were cut back, 4 bases at V and 2 bases at J, with 9 bases in the middle. CDR3 length: 12 residues. The CDR3 region has the DNA TGCAGCGTTGGGCAAACCACCTACGAGCAGTACTTC. Amino acids: CSVGQTTYEQYF.

The chain uses TRBV6-1 and TRBJ2-7, with TRBD2 matching 7 bases. CDR3 length equals 12 residues. Germline CDR1 MNHNS, CDR2 SASEGT. Trimming removed 8 bases from V and 5 bases from J; junction bases left unmatched: 6. CDR3 loop: CASDDRGDEQYF. The DNA of the CDR3 is TGTGCCAGCGATGACCGGGGGGACGAGCAGTACTTC.